This TCR beta chain was retrieved from a study of T-cell reconstitution after alpha-beta-depleted transplantation in children. The TCRbeta library incorporated unique molecular identifiers. TCRdb reprocessed the PCR reads with MiXCR, giving one entry per CDR3 protein. The table shows fewer than 550,000 distinct CDR3 sequences, with roughly 10% occurring only once. CDR3 size: 15 residues. CDR1 is MNHNS, CDR2 SASEGT, per germline. The ends were cut back, 6 bases at V and 0 bases at J, with 11 bases in the middle. General observations from the study: A year had passed since transplant, and T-cell counts and diversity by then came mostly from newly produced T cells.

This clonotype was detected only a few times. Its target is unknown. The chain joins TRBV6-1 to TRBJ2-2; D is unclear. The TCR sequence derives from a female patient younger than 10 who had a stem cell transplant for aplastic anemia, so the T cells may come from the graft donor. Sequenced here: PBMCs, mostly from graft donor cells, sampled 180 days after TCRalphabeta/CD19-depleted stem cell transplant. This CDR3 reads CASSPAYANTGELFF. In nucleotides, the CDR3 is TGTGCCAGCAGCCCCGCGTACGCGAACACCGGGGAGCTGTTTTTT.